The 32 T cell receptor beta chains below come from one sample, sequenced in a study of cytomegalovirus exposure and HLA in healthy donors. The study ran its PCR with 60 Vbeta and 13 Jbeta primers. TCRdb's copy holds only in-frame clones and misses some; the assay was immunoSEQ multiplex PCR. The listing records 150,000 to 200,000 clones. The sequencing input was PBMCs. These receptors were taken from a man younger than 40 in good health and CMV-seronegative.

The CDR3 DNA follows: TGTGCCAGCAGCTTAAGCAGGGGAGAGACCCAGTACTTC. This codes for CASSLSRGETQYF. The rearrangement links TRBV7-6 to TRBJ2-5, with TRBD1 as a possible D gene (6 bases). There are 13 residues in the CDR3. Germline assignment: CDR1 SGHVS and CDR2 FNYEAQ. Trimming removed 2 bases at V and 4 bases at J, with 8 bases between.

This chain joins TRBV19 and TRBJ2-7; tentatively, D is TRBD2 (5 bases). Germline V gene sequence: CDR1 LNHDA, CDR2 SQIVND (reference sequence). The CDR3 runs 14 residues. Trimming took 5 bases from V and 3 from J, leaving 14 bases between them. DNA of the CDR3: TGTGCCAGTAGTTCGAGGGTTAATCGCTACGAGCAGTACTTC. Protein product: CASSSRVNRYEQYF.

In DNA, the CDR3 is TGCGCCAGCAGCACCGGGACAGGGGCCTACGAGCAGTACTTC. Translating it yields CASSTGTGAYEQYF. V usage is TRBV10-2 and J usage is TRBJ2-7; 10 bases align to TRBD1. Unmatched junction bases numbered 4, after V lost 6 bases and J lost 2 bases. Germline V gives CDR1 WSHSY, CDR2 SAAADI. The CDR3 extends over 14 amino acids.

About this clone: At one end the junction does not follow the germline gene, possibly because of a read error. J is TRBJ1-2 and V is TRBV6-5; possibly TRBD1 for D (6 bases). CDR1 MNHEY and CDR2 SVGAGI come from the germline V gene. The CDR3 length is 15 residues. The CDR3 nucleotides are TGTGCCGGCAGTTACTCGATCGGTCCTGGGGGCGGCTACACCTTC. Translation gives CAGSYSIGPGGGYTF.

V gene TRBV28 combines with J gene TRBJ1-5; D is unresolved. V shed 6 bases and J shed 2 bases, with 17 bases lying between them. The CDR3 has 16 residues. Germline CDR1 reads MDHEN; CDR2 reads SYDVKM. In nucleotides, the CDR3 is TGTGCCAGCAGCTTCGTAGCGCTCTGGGGCAATCAGCCCCAGCATTTT. Encoded protein: CASSFVALWGNQPQHF.

The chain couples TRBV6-5 to TRBJ1-1; the D is unclear. The CDR3 spans 14 residues. The V gene lost 6 bases and the J gene lost 5 bases, with 16 bases spanning the gap. CDR1 MNHEY and CDR2 SVGAGI come from the germline V gene. In nucleotides, the CDR3 is TGTGCCAGCAGGAACCCAGCTTTGAGGACTGAAGCTTTCTTT. It codes for CASRNPALRTEAFF.

The chain carries TRBV9 and TRBJ2-3, with D possibly matching TRBD2 (7 bases). The germline V gene has CDR1 SGDLS and CDR2 YYNGEE. The CDR3 extends over 16 amino acids. Trimming pared 0 bases from V and 2 bases from J, leaving 13 bases between. The CDR3 loop is CASSVEGGGTTDTQYF. The CDR3, as DNA: TGTGCCAGCAGCGTAGAAGGGGGAGGGACCACAGATACGCAGTATTTT.

The gene calls are TRBV5-5 and TRBJ2-3; D uncertain. The CDR3 contains 12 residues. Germline-derived CDR1 and CDR2 are SGHKS and YYEKEE (reference sequence). V lost 1 base to trimming and J lost 6 bases, with 6 bases between them. The CDR3 region is CASSLSADTQYF. The CDR3 DNA sequence: TGTGCCAGCAGCTTGAGCGCGGATACGCAGTATTTT.

The rearrangement joins TRBV5-6 to TRBJ2-5, with a weak D call TRBD2 (6 bases). Trimming stripped 0 bases from V and 4 bases from J, with 13 bases between. Germline V gene data show CDR1 as SGHDT and CDR2 as YYEEEE. The CDR3 runs 15 residues. CDR3: CASSLAPTEGETQYF. DNA for the CDR3: TGTGCCAGCAGCTTGGCTCCCACGGAGGGAGAGACCCAGTACTTC.

The gene calls are TRBV5-1 and TRBJ1-1; a possible D gene is TRBD1 (5 bases). The germline CDR1 and CDR2 sequences are SGHRS and YFSETQ. The CDR3 has 17 residues. V was pared by 5 bases and J by 4 bases, with 24 bases between. The CDR3 spells CASSRSGGRTFLTEAFF. The DNA of the CDR3 is TGCGCCAGCAGTCGCTCCGGGGGACGAACATTTCTCACTGAAGCTTTCTTT.

The J gene is TRBJ2-1, the V gene TRBV30; 8 bases match TRBD2. J was trimmed by 8 bases and V by 4 bases; bases with no gene match: 13. Germline assignment: CDR1 GTSNPN and CDR2 SVGIG (reference sequence). The length of the CDR3 is 15 residues. CDR3 loop: CAWNRRAGGSDEQFF. CDR3 DNA: TGTGCCTGGAATCGCCGGGCGGGAGGATCAGATGAGCAGTTCTTC.

The rearrangement uses TRBV5-5 and TRBJ1-3; the match to TRBD1 covers 8 bases. Germline V gene data show CDR1 as SGHKS and CDR2 as YYEKEE (reference sequence). V gave up 1 base and J gave up 4 bases; unmatched junction bases: 4. This CDR3 has 15 amino acids. CDR3 sequence (DNA): TGTGCCAGCAGCTTGTCCCGACAGGGGGGAAACACCATATATTTT. Residues: CASSLSRQGGNTIYF.

This sequence joins TRBV7-8 and TRBJ1-3; no reliable D call. Per the germline V gene, CDR1 is SGHVS and CDR2 is FQNEAQ. CDR3 length equals 13 residues. With 5 bases removed from V and 4 bases from J, the gap between germline ends came to 9 bases. The CDR3 DNA sequence: TGTGCCAGCAGCCGCCTAGCAGGAAACACCATATATTTT. Protein sequence: CASSRLAGNTIYF.

The V and J genes are TRBV2 and TRBJ2-4, with 7 bases aligning to TRBD2. CDR1 and CDR2 from the germline V gene are SNHLY and FYNNEI. The CDR3 sequence is 13 residues long. Trimming at V came to 10 bases and at J to 1 base, leaving 4 bases not matched to a gene. The CDR3 DNA follows: TGTGCCACACGAGCGGGGGCCAAAAACATTCAGTACTTC. This gives the protein CATRAGAKNIQYF.

CDR3 DNA: TGCGCCAGCGCAAGACTTAACATAAGCTACGAGCAGTACTTC. Protein product: CASARLNISYEQYF. The chain combines TRBV23-1 with TRBJ2-7; D ambiguous. TRBV23-1 is reported as an ORF; its role is uncertain. The CDR3 loop spans 14 amino acids. Trimming left V 8 bases short and J 3 bases short, with 17 bases between.

This chain uses TRBV6-1 with TRBJ2-5; a weak D match, TRBD1 (6 bases). The CDR3 extends over 12 amino acids. The germline V gene encodes CDR1 MNHNS and CDR2 SASEGT. V lost 6 bases and J 4 bases, leaving 9 bases between the germline ends. The CDR3 protein is CASSLRGETQYF. Written as DNA, the CDR3 is TGTGCCAGCAGCCTCAGGGGAGAGACCCAGTACTTC.

CDR3 bases: TGTGCCAGCAGCCAAGAAGCGTTTCGGGGGGTTTACAATGAGCAGTTCTTC. This codes for CASSQEAFRGVYNEQFF. This chain connects TRBV14 to TRBJ2-1, with 7 positions matching TRBD2. This CDR3 region has 17 residues. Germline loops: CDR1 SGHDN, CDR2 FVKESK. After removal of 0 bases from V and 4 bases from J, the junction contained 9 bases not matched to a gene.

The V gene is TRBV5-6, the J gene TRBJ1-1; D uncertain. Germline V CDR1 and CDR2: SGHDT, YYEEEE. V lost 2 bases and J lost 0, with 14 bases in between. This CDR3 region has 16 residues. This chain's CDR3 is CASSFSPGFMNTEAFF. The CDR3 DNA reads TGTGCCAGCAGCTTTTCACCAGGTTTCATGAACACTGAAGCTTTCTTT.

The chain uses TRBV7-9 and TRBJ2-7, with TRBD2 matching over 9 bases. CDR3 size: 16 residues. The germline V gene encodes CDR1 SEHNR and CDR2 FQNEAQ (reference sequence). Germline trimming cut 5 bases from V and 2 bases from J; bases unmatched to any gene: 10. The CDR3 bases are TGTGCCAGCAGCAGCCGATGGCGGGAGGGCACCTACGAGCAGTACTTC. Translated, it gives CASSSRWREGTYEQYF.

The rearrangement uses TRBV19 and TRBJ2-1; 7 nucleotides match TRBD2. Trimming at V came to 6 bases and at J to 8 bases, leaving 13 bases not matched to a gene. The germline V gene has CDR1 LNHDA and CDR2 SQIVND (reference sequence). This CDR3 has 15 residues. In DNA form, the CDR3 reads TGTGCCAGTAGACCTATTGTGGCGGGAGAAGATGAGCAGTTCTTC. Amino acid sequence: CASRPIVAGEDEQFF. Together with reference TRBV19 and TRBJ2-1, the CDR3 gives the full variable domain: DGGITQSPKYLFRKEGQNVTLSCEQNLNHDAMYWYRQDPGQGLRLIYYSQIVNDFQKGDIAEGYSVSREKKESFPLTVTSAQKNPTAFYLCASRPIVAGEDEQFFGPGTRLTVL.

The chain employs TRBV19 and TRBJ1-1; tentatively, D is TRBD1 (5 bases). V lost 5 bases and J lost 3, with 13 bases in between. This CDR3 has 14 amino acids. Germline V gene sequence: CDR1 LNHDA, CDR2 SQIVND (reference sequence). CDR3 residues: CASSPRLRDTEAFF. The DNA for the CDR3 is TGTGCCAGTAGTCCCAGGCTCAGGGACACTGAAGCTTTCTTT.

The chain links TRBV7-8 to TRBJ2-7; 10 bases match TRBD2. The V and J ends lost 1 base and 3 bases, in that order; junction bases with no gene match: 6. The CDR3 covers 16 residues. Germline V gene lookup returns CDR1 SGHVS and CDR2 FQNEAQ. The CDR3: CASSLGPSGSGYEQYF. The CDR3 region has the DNA TGTGCCAGCAGCTTAGGCCCTAGCGGGAGTGGCTACGAGCAGTACTTC.

The V gene is TRBV5-5, the J gene TRBJ1-2; 11 bases are a match to TRBD1. CDR1 is SGHKS, CDR2 YYEKEE, per germline (reference sequence). V lost 4 bases to trimming and J lost 0 bases; unmatched junction nucleotides: 2. There are 15 residues in the CDR3. CDR3 sequence reads: CASSTGQGANYGYTF. Here the CDR3 DNA reads TGTGCCAGCAGCACGGGACAGGGGGCTAACTATGGCTACACCTTC.

CDR3 region: CASSQRTGREKLFF. For the CDR3, the DNA is TGTGCCAGCAGCCAGAGGACAGGGCGGGAAAAACTGTTTTTT. This chain joins TRBV28 and TRBJ1-4, with 8 bases fitting TRBD1. Germline loops: CDR1 MDHEN, CDR2 SYDVKM. The CDR3 length is 14 residues. Unmatched junction bases numbered 8, after V lost 6 bases and J lost 8 bases.

The V call is TRBV5-1, the J call TRBJ2-7, with D possibly TRBD2 on 5 matching bases. This CDR3 is 14 amino acids long. Trimming cost V 0 bases and J 2 bases, with 9 bases left between them. Germline values: CDR1 SGHRS, CDR2 YFSETQ. For the CDR3, the DNA is TGCGCCAGCAGCTTGGCCGGGGAACCCTACGAGCAGTACTTC. Translation gives CASSLAGEPYEQYF.

The V gene is TRBV27, the J gene TRBJ1-1; 7 bases agree with TRBD1. CDR3 length: 16 residues. J was trimmed by 1 base and V by 5 bases; bases with no gene match: 10. Per germline, CDR1 MNHEY and CDR2 SMNVEV (reference sequence). The CDR3 coding sequence is TGTGCCAGCAGTCCCACCCCCCGACAGGGGAACACTGAAGCTTTCTTT. This codes for CASSPTPRQGNTEAFF.

The J gene is TRBJ2-3, the V gene TRBV7-2; perhaps TRBD2 as D (5 bases). The ends were cut back, 1 base at V and 0 bases at J, with 14 bases in the middle. The CDR3 has 17 residues. Germline CDR1 and CDR2: SGHTA and FQGNSA. The CDR3 spells CASSLVRRLSSTDTQYF. The CDR3 nucleotides read TGTGCCAGCAGCTTAGTCCGCCGACTATCTAGCACAGATACGCAGTATTTT.

The chain has TRBV4-2 and TRBJ2-3; 11 bases align to TRBD2. Germline-derived CDR1 and CDR2 are LGHNA and YNFKEQ. V was pared by 9 bases and J by 2 bases, with 4 bases of the junction left unmatched. The CDR3 has 14 amino acids. CDR3: CASSGLAVTDTQYF. The CDR3, as DNA: TGTGCCAGTTCGGGACTAGCGGTCACAGATACGCAGTATTTT.

CDR3 DNA sequence: TGTGCCATCAGTGAGTCGACGGGACAGAGCTACGAGCAGTACTTC. It codes for CAISESTGQSYEQYF. This chain uses TRBV10-3 with TRBJ2-7; 7 nucleotides agree with TRBD1. This CDR3 has 15 amino acids. Germline V gene sequence: CDR1 ENHRY, CDR2 SYGVKD. The V segment lost 0 bases and the J segment 3 bases; nucleotides outside the gene matches: 5.

The J gene is TRBJ2-2, the V gene TRBV18, with D possibly being TRBD1 (5 bases). Germline assignment: CDR1 KGHSH and CDR2 LQKENI. Trimming left V 0 bases short and J 1 base short, with 9 bases between. The CDR3 length is 16 residues. The CDR3 DNA follows: TGTGCCAGCTCACCACCCTCCAGGGAGAACACCGGGGAGCTGTTTTTT. Translation: CASSPPSRENTGELFF.

The chain has TRBV5-1 and TRBJ2-2; D may be TRBD2 (6 bases). Germline loops: CDR1 SGHRS, CDR2 YFSETQ. The V gene lost 5 bases and the J gene lost 2 bases, with 13 bases spanning the gap. The CDR3 sequence is 15 residues long. The CDR3 spells CASRDQRANTGELFF. The CDR3, as DNA: TGCGCCAGCAGGGACCAGCGGGCCAACACCGGGGAGCTGTTTTTT.

This sequence joins TRBV5-4 and TRBJ2-7, with 10 nucleotides matching TRBD1. CDR1 is SGHNT and CDR2 is YYREEE in the germline V gene (reference sequence). The CDR3 covers 15 residues. With V trimmed by 1 base and J by 2 bases, 3 bases remained unmatched. CDR3 protein: CASSLNGQGAYEQYF. CDR3 DNA sequence: TGTGCCAGCAGCTTGAATGGACAGGGGGCCTACGAGCAGTACTTC.